This T cell receptor beta chain derives from a study of blood T cell repertoires in COVID-19 (dated by TCRdb to about 2020). With respect to the entire study: Collaborator samples came from the United States, Italy and Spain and covered acute and convalescent phases of COVID-19. The prospective study material was composed of cDNA or gDNA derived from T cells, B-cell-depleted T cells, or PBMCs. The repertoires were released in a freely available public database intended as a resource for research on the immune response to SARS-CoV-2. Where HLA class I and class II types were available, the types were taken from metadata supplied by the sample provider, not from assay-based typing. The dataset comprised deeply sampled blood TCRbeta repertoires from subjects exposed to, actively infected with, or recovered from COVID-19. Sample metadata almost always included a de-identified subject ID, COVID-19 status, age in years and sex. Samples came from the ongoing ImmuneRACE study (first 160 participants) plus 1,254 subjects from 6 global collaborators. Beyond this particular receptor, the publication reports: The quantity of clinical and demographic metadata differed by source and by participant and was supplied without curation.

Concerning this clone: What this receptor recognizes is not known. No base quality information exists; no much larger clone differs at one position.

At one collaborating source in Seattle, patients were enrolled during active infection and were followed longitudinally through the course of disease. Each collaborating institution followed its own protocols to collect whole blood in K2EDTA tubes. For TCRbeta analysis, collaborators shipped samples as frozen whole blood, isolated PBMCs, or DNA extracted from either of those sample types. Taken from cysteine to phenylalanine, the CDR3 has 16 residues. Of the read, only the CDR3 DNA is kept; its 48 bases are in frame from base 1. The junction shows trimming of 3 bases on V and 0 bases on J, plus 16 bases between the germline ends. In the germline V gene (reference sequence), CDR1 corresponds to GTSNPN and CDR2 to SVGIG. TCRbeta CDR3 regions were amplified from genomic DNA using the immunoSEQ Assay, a bias-controlled multiplex PCR. From the authors' description of their analysis: Nucleated cell counts per sample were estimated from amplification of reference gene primers within the assay. To quantify the absolute abundance of each unique TCRbeta CDR3 rearrangement, sequence reads were collapsed and filtered. For each sample, productive Simpson clonality was calculated as the square root of Simpson's diversity index across productive rearrangements. As stored in TCRdb, this immuneACCESS dataset retains in-frame rearrangements with V and J assigned. A fraction of the clones does not appear; measured against another copy, unresolved V genes explain less than half of the discrepancy, and the remainder lacks a known reason. The V and J calls and the clone size are those of that table, but D and trimming were determined from the DNA. The table for this sample lists around 60,000 clones; roughly 84% of them were counted only once. The biggest ten clones account for 15% to 20% of the sample.

Sequenced input: peripheral blood. This receptor was obtained from a man aged 55 to 70 with COVID-19, enrolled during active disease. The rearrangement joined TRBV30 to TRBJ2-3; the D gene is perhaps TRBD1, on 6 matching bases. The CDR3 reads CAWSASTGLSTDTQYF. The DNA sequence is as follows: TGTGCCTGGAGCGCCTCAACAGGGCTGAGCACAGATACGCAGTATTTT.